Below are 27 T cell receptor beta chains sequenced from a single sample in a study of somatic mutations in cytotoxic T cells in rheumatoid arthritis. Data came from immunoSEQ multiplex PCR; TCRdb stores just in-frame clones and leaves some out. The sample has 17,000 or so clones, approximately 80% seen once. The sample comprised CD8+ T cells sorted from blood. The receptors here all came from an adult with rheumatoid arthritis.

The chain combines TRBV19 with TRBJ1-6; D gene unclear. Trimming removed 3 bases at V and 2 bases at J, with 17 bases between. Germline V gene sequence: CDR1 LNHDA, CDR2 SQIVND (reference sequence). This CDR3 contains 18 residues. The CDR3, as DNA: TGTGCCAGTAGTATCCCGTTTGGCGAGAGTCCCTATAATTCACCCCTCCACTTT. Translation gives CASSIPFGESPYNSPLHF.

The rearrangement uses TRBV27 and TRBJ2-2; D not resolved. Trimming took off 5 bases at V and 0 bases at J, with 13 bases between the two ends. Per the germline V gene, CDR1 is MNHEY and CDR2 is SMNVEV (reference sequence). This CDR3 comprises 16 residues. The CDR3 nucleotides read TGTGCCAGCAGTCCCCGACAACACGCGAACACCGGGGAGCTGTTTTTT. Translation: CASSPRQHANTGELFF.

The chain couples TRBV5-1 to TRBJ1-3, with TRBD1 identical over 10 bases. Germline V gives CDR1 SGHRS, CDR2 YFSETQ. The CDR3 consists of 15 residues. With V trimmed by 3 bases and J by 3 bases, 3 bases remained unmatched. The CDR3 reads CASSSGQGGGNTIYF. CDR3 DNA sequence: TGCGCCAGCAGCTCCGGACAGGGGGGTGGAAACACCATATATTTT.

This clone appeared a few times. The chain recombines TRBV7-9 with TRBJ2-7; no clear D. Germline assignment: CDR1 SEHNR and CDR2 FQNEAQ (reference sequence). This CDR3 has 14 amino acids. Trimming cost V 7 bases and J 3 bases, with 16 bases left between them. CDR3 DNA sequence: TGTGCCAGCACCTCAGAGGCGGCGGTCTACGAGCAGTACTTC. Its translation: CASTSEAAVYEQYF.

CDR3 in amino acids: CASSVSFNEQYF. CDR3 nucleotides: TGTGCCAGCAGCGTAAGCTTCAACGAGCAGTACTTC. The chain joins TRBV9 to TRBJ2-5, with D unresolved. TRBJ2-7 explains the end of the DNA better; the J call may be wrong. CDR1 is SGDLS, CDR2 YYNGEE, per germline. The length of the CDR3 is 12 residues.

The V and J genes are TRBV30 and TRBJ2-2; D is possibly TRBD1 (6 bases). Germline CDR1 and CDR2: GTSNPN and SVGIG (reference sequence). This CDR3 contains 14 residues. V shed 5 bases and J shed 4 bases, with 14 bases lying between them. CDR3 in DNA: TGTGCCTGGCTGTCTGGACAGTCCACCGGGGAGCTGTTTTTT. Its protein product is CAWLSGQSTGELFF.

This clone was counted once. The chain uses TRBV13 and TRBJ1-2, with D uncertain. Germline CDR1 and CDR2: PRHDT and FYEKMQ (reference sequence). This CDR3 spans 15 amino acids. V lost 0 bases, J lost 1 base, and 9 bases lay in between. Here the CDR3 DNA reads TGTGCCAGCAGCTTAGGAGGTAACTATAACTATGGCTACACCTTC. The encoded protein is CASSLGGNYNYGYTF.

This clone was seen a single time. The DNA of the CDR3 is TGCAGTGCTAGAGATCTCGGCGAGCAGTACTTC. It is translated as CSARDLGEQYF. The chain links TRBV20-1 to TRBJ2-7; no firm D call. The germline gives CDR1 DFQATT, CDR2 SNEGSKA (reference sequence). CDR3 length: 11 residues. V was trimmed by 0 bases and J by 6 bases, leaving 6 bases between them.

The rearrangement joins TRBV9 to TRBJ2-1; 14 nucleotides line up with TRBD2. J gave up 10 bases and V 0 bases, and 3 bases lay outside the gene matches. The CDR3 runs 15 residues. From germline, CDR1 is SGDLS and CDR2 YYNGEE. In DNA form, the CDR3 reads TGTGCCAGCAGCGTAGGTGGGACTAGCGGGGGAGAGCAGTTCTTC. Translation gives CASSVGGTSGGEQFF. The full variable domain, with the rest looked up from reference TRBV9 and TRBJ2-1, is DSGVTQTPKHLITATGQRVTLRCSPRSGDLSVYWYQQSLDQGLQFLIQYYNGEERAKGNILERFSAQQFPDLHSELNLSSLELGDSALYFCASSVGGTSGGEQFFGPGTRLTVL.

This sequence joins TRBV5-5 and TRBJ2-7; 8 bases agree with TRBD1. Germline V gene sequence: CDR1 SGHKS, CDR2 YYEKEE (reference sequence). With V trimmed by 7 bases and J by 5 bases, 17 bases remained unmatched. The CDR3 contains 16 residues. The chain's CDR3 is CASQRRPGGWLDEQYF. CDR3 DNA sequence: TGTGCCAGCCAAAGACGTCCAGGGGGCTGGTTGGACGAGCAGTACTTC.

J is TRBJ1-6 and V is TRBV16, with 9 positions matching TRBD1. Germline loops: CDR1 KGHSY, CDR2 FQNENV. The CDR3 spans 15 residues. V lost 2 bases and J lost 6; bases outside the gene matches: 2. The CDR3 is CASSQIQGANSPLHF. CDR3 DNA: TGTGCCAGCAGCCAAATACAGGGGGCTAATTCACCCCTCCACTTT.

The chain employs TRBV7-2 and TRBJ2-7; D is possibly TRBD1 (6 bases). Germline V lookup: CDR1 SGHTA, CDR2 FQGNSA. The CDR3 extends over 14 amino acids. V lost 5 bases and J 3 bases, leaving 14 bases between the germline ends. The CDR3 sequence is CASSPWDKLYEQYF. The CDR3 nucleotides read TGTGCCAGCAGCCCCTGGGACAAACTCTACGAGCAGTACTTC.

CDR3 protein: CASSLRGGGGSYEQYF. The DNA of the CDR3 is TGTGCCAGCAGTTTACGGGGGGGTGGGGGCTCCTACGAGCAGTACTTC. The chain employs TRBV27 and TRBJ2-7; 8 positions agree with TRBD2. Germline V lookup: CDR1 MNHEY, CDR2 SMNVEV (reference sequence). The CDR3 is 16 residues long. V lost 2 bases and J lost 0; bases outside the gene matches: 6.

V and J are TRBV19 and TRBJ1-5; weak D call: TRBD1 (5 bases). This CDR3 spans 13 amino acids. Germline values: CDR1 LNHDA, CDR2 SQIVND (reference sequence). V lost 5 bases and J 7 bases, leaving 12 bases between the germline ends. This CDR3 reads CASSGQGPQPQHF. The CDR3, as DNA: TGTGCCAGTAGTGGGCAGGGTCCCCAGCCCCAGCATTTT.

The genes are TRBV9 and TRBJ1-1; D uncertain. Germline V gives CDR1 SGDLS, CDR2 YYNGEE. The CDR3 is 14 residues long. V dropped 0 bases and J dropped 1 base, with 7 bases sitting between them. Here the CDR3 reads CASSVGWGNTEAFF. The CDR3 DNA reads as TGTGCCAGCAGCGTAGGGTGGGGGAACACTGAAGCTTTCTTT.

J is TRBJ2-2 and V is TRBV6-5, with a tentative D call TRBD1 (6 bases). Germline loops: CDR1 MNHEY, CDR2 SVGAGI. This CDR3 has 15 residues. Trimming stripped 4 bases from V and 0 bases from J, with 9 bases between. The CDR3 loop is CASSWDTSNTGELFF. DNA of the CDR3: TGTGCCAGCAGTTGGGACACCTCGAACACCGGGGAGCTGTTTTTT.

The V gene is TRBV11-2, the J gene TRBJ2-1; D is unresolved. This CDR3 is built from 14 residues. V lost 3 bases and J 5 bases, leaving 11 bases between the germline ends. Germline V gene lookup returns CDR1 SGHAT and CDR2 FQNNGV. CDR3 coding DNA: TGTGCCAGCAGCTTGGTGGGGTTCAACAATGAGCAGTTCTTC. It codes for CASSLVGFNNEQFF.

The CDR3 sequence: CASSRISSGGPDTQYF. CDR3 coding DNA: TGTGCCAGCAGCCGGATCTCCAGCGGGGGGCCTGATACGCAGTATTTT. V and J are TRBV7-8 and TRBJ2-3; 9 bases are shared with TRBD2. This CDR3 spans 16 amino acids. Unmatched junction bases numbered 12, after V lost 5 bases and J lost 6 bases. Looked up from germline, CDR1 is SGHVS and CDR2 is FQNEAQ.

The genes are TRBV7-5 and TRBJ2-6; the DNA was not compared with TRBD1, the D call given in the table. TRBV7-5 is noted as a pseudogene. CDR3 size: 16 residues. CDR3 nucleotide sequence: TGTGCCAGAAAAATATGTAGACAAAGTCGGGCCAACGTCCTGACTTTC. Its translation is CARKICRQSRANVLTF.

The V and J genes are TRBV19 and TRBJ1-2; tentatively, D is TRBD1 (6 bases). V gave up 3 bases and J gave up 3 bases, with 17 bases separating them. Per the germline V gene, CDR1 is LNHDA and CDR2 is SQIVND (reference sequence). The CDR3 length is 16 residues. CDR3 sequence: CASSMEWGQVDYGYTF. The CDR3 DNA reads as TGTGCCAGTAGTATGGAGTGGGGGCAGGTCGACTATGGCTACACCTTC.

V and J are TRBV23-1 and TRBJ2-7, with TRBD1 matching 9 bases. TRBV23-1 is reported as an ORF; its role is uncertain. CDR3 length equals 16 residues. The ends lost 7 bases at V and 0 bases at J; junction bases unmatched: 10. The chain's CDR3 is CASNHRGPTDSYEQYF. In nucleotides, the CDR3 is TGCGCCAGCAACCACAGGGGGCCGACCGACTCCTACGAGCAGTACTTC.

The chain is built from TRBV29-1 and TRBJ2-7; D may be TRBD1 (6 bases). The length of the CDR3 is 11 residues. CDR1 is SQVTM, CDR2 ANQGSEA, per germline. The V gene lost 6 bases and the J gene lost 6 bases, with 12 bases spanning the gap. The CDR3 bases are TGCAGCGTGGAACAGGGAGCCGAGCAGTACTTC. This gives the protein CSVEQGAEQYF.

The chain combines TRBV7-9 with TRBJ2-7; TRBD1 is a possible D gene (6 bases). The V and J ends lost 4 bases and 3 bases respectively, with 16 bases between them. Germline lookup yields CDR1 SEHNR and CDR2 FQNEAQ (reference sequence). There are 15 residues in the CDR3. The CDR3 nucleotides are TGTGCCAGCAGCTCGAGTGACAGGTGGGACTACGAGCAGTACTTC. Translating it yields CASSSSDRWDYEQYF.

The chain has TRBV4-1 and TRBJ1-1; the D is unclear. Trimming left V 1 base short and J 3 bases short, with 12 bases between. Germline V lookup: CDR1 MGHRA, CDR2 YSYEKL. The CDR3 is 15 amino acids. The CDR3 DNA sequence: TGCGCCAGCAGCCAAGGTGTGTTAACGGACACTGAAGCTTTCTTT. This translates into CASSQGVLTDTEAFF.

A single count supports this clone. V gene TRBV5-1 combines with J gene TRBJ2-3, with D possibly TRBD2 on 6 matching bases. The CDR3 is 17 residues long. Germline-derived CDR1 and CDR2 are SGHRS and YFSETQ. V gave up 0 bases and J gave up 6 bases, with 20 bases separating them. CDR3 nucleotides: TGCGCCAGCAGCTTGGCTCCAACTAGCCCGACGACGGATACGCAGTATTTT. The encoded protein is CASSLAPTSPTTDTQYF.

The chain recombines TRBV5-1 with TRBJ2-3, with TRBD2 matching over 9 bases. The CDR3 consists of 15 residues. Looked up from germline, CDR1 is SGHRS and CDR2 is YFSETQ. V dropped 0 bases and J dropped 6; count of bases not matched to a gene: 5. The CDR3 DNA is TGCGCCAGCAGCTTGGCCCCAGCGGGGGGTGATACGCAGTATTTT. It codes for CASSLAPAGGDTQYF.

The chain uses TRBV11-3 and TRBJ2-3; D perhaps matches TRBD1 (6 bases). This CDR3 contains 15 residues. Trimming cost V 2 bases and J 4 bases, with 13 bases left between them. CDR1 and CDR2 from the germline V gene are SGHNT and YENEEA. The CDR3 here is CASSLSLGAPDTQYF. CDR3 bases: TGTGCCAGCAGCTTATCGCTGGGGGCCCCAGATACGCAGTATTTT. Filled out from reference TRBV11-3 and TRBJ2-3, the complete variable domain reads EAGVVQSPRYKIIEKKQPVAFWCNPISGHNTLYWYLQNLGQGPELLIRYENEEAVDDSQLPKDRFSAERLKGVDSTLKIQPAELGDSAVYLCASSLSLGAPDTQYFGPGTRLTVL.